The clone carrying this TCR beta chain was counted between two and nine times. Its specificity is not known. The record originates from a study of T cell repertoires in cytomegalovirus infection. General study results and limits: Totalled public TCR beta family frequency picked out people who carried CMV plus the relevant HLA. Dominating the ex vivo response were HLA-C-restricted CMV-specific TCR beta clonotypes.

Germline lookup yields CDR1 SNHLY and CDR2 FYNNEI. The CDR3 extends over 12 amino acids. Trimming took off 5 bases at V and 1 base at J, with 5 bases between the two ends. Using its own MiXCR run on the reads, TCRdb lists one record per CDR3 protein. This sample has roughly 120,000 distinct CDR3 sequences; 29% occur once, and the top ten carry around 80%. The receptor's source is a human donor in good health (CMV status not recorded). Some clones in this sample may be carry-over from other donors' samples. This specimen consisted of CD8+ T cells from cultured PBMCs, obtained from culture after CMV antigen stimulation. The chain combines TRBV2 with TRBJ1-1; no clear D. This chain's CDR3 is CASSTENTEAFF. CDR3 bases: TGTGCCAGCAGTACAGAGAACACTGAAGCTTTCTTT.